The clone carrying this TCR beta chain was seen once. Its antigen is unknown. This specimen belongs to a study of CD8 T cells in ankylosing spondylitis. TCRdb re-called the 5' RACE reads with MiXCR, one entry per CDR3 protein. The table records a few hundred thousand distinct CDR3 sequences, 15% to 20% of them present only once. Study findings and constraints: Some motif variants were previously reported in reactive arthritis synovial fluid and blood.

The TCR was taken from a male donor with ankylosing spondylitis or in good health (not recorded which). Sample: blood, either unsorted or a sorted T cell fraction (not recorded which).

CDR3 sequence reads: CATSSRTATYEQYF. Here the CDR3 DNA reads TGTGCCACCAGCAGCCGGACGGCGACCTACGAGCAGTACTTC. The chain couples TRBV15 to TRBJ2-7; no clear D gene. Trimming left V 3 bases short and J 2 bases short, with 11 bases between. Germline lookup yields CDR1 LNHNV and CDR2 YYDKDF (reference sequence). The CDR3 contains 14 residues.